Presented here are 4 T cell receptor beta chains from one specimen sequenced in a study of T-cell memory formation after mild COVID-19 (dated by TCRdb to the early 2020s). The library came from 5' RACE. These reads were obtained on an Illumina NovaSeq 6000. TCRdb took the public reads, trimmed them with fastp at Q25, ran MiXCR for clone calling and kept in-frame beta chains. Identical CDR3 proteins give one entry, which carries the most common genes and DNA. Across this sample there are over 350,000 distinct CDR3 sequences, with 15% to 20% seen only once. The ten largest clones add up to around a fifth of the sample. Sequencing used PBMCs or a T cell subset sorted from them (not recorded which). These receptors were taken from a man aged 18 to 35 who had mild COVID-19 (a few samples of this study predate the infection). The sample titles of this study are shuffled in the database, so cell type and time point are left out; the donor was told from shared clones.

The rearrangement joins TRBV29-1 to TRBJ1-1, with TRBD1 matching over 9 bases. V gave up 4 bases and J gave up 4 bases; unmatched junction bases: 7. Germline CDR1 SQVTM, CDR2 ANQGSEA. This CDR3 spans 14 amino acids. In DNA form, the CDR3 reads TGCAGCGTTGGGGCACAGGGGGCAGGCACTGAAGCTTTCTTT. Its protein product is CSVGAQGAGTEAFF.

This clonotype has just a few counts. The chain carries TRBV28 and TRBJ2-1; D is ambiguous. Germline CDR1 and CDR2: MDHEN and SYDVKM. The CDR3 has 14 residues. Trimming took off 7 bases at V and 5 bases at J, with 15 bases between the two ends. The chain's CDR3 is CASKVLGINNEQFF. The CDR3 region has the DNA TGTGCCAGCAAGGTTCTAGGAATAAACAATGAGCAGTTCTTC.

In this sample, this clonotype turned up a few times. V is TRBV20-1 and J is TRBJ2-3; D call uncertain. The CDR3 runs to 16 residues. The germline gives CDR1 DFQATT, CDR2 SNEGSKA (reference sequence). The ends were cut back, 1 base at V and 1 base at J, with 15 bases in the middle. The DNA of the CDR3 is TGCAGTGCTAGAGCCCGGGTCTTCCCTCGCACAGATACGCAGTATTTT. As protein: CSARARVFPRTDTQYF.

This clonotype was observed a handful of times. The V gene is TRBV7-9, the J gene TRBJ1-5; 9 nucleotides match TRBD1. This CDR3 has 14 amino acids. Trimming cost V 4 bases and J 6 bases; bases outside gene matches: 4. Per germline, CDR1 SEHNR and CDR2 FQNEAQ (reference sequence). Written as DNA, the CDR3 is TGTGCCAGCAGCTCGGACAGGGGAGGTCAGCCCCAGCATTTT. It translates to CASSSDRGGQPQHF.